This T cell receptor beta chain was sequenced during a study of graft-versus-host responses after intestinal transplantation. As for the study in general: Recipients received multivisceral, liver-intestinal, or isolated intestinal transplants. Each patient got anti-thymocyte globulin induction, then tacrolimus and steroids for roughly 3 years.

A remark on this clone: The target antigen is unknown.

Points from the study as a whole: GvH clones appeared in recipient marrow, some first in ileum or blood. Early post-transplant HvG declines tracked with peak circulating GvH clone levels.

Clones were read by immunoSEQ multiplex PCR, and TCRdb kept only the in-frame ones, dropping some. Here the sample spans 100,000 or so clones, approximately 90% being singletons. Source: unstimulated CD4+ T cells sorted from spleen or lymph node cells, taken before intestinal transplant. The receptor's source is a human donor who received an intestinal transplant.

CDR3 nucleotides: TGCGCCAGCAGCTCCCTAAGCTCCTACGAGCAGTACTTC. This gives the protein CASSSLSSYEQYF. The chain joins TRBV5-1 to TRBJ2-7; no firm D call. The CDR3 loop spans 13 amino acids. The ends were cut back, 3 bases at V and 0 bases at J, with 7 bases in the middle. The germline V gene has CDR1 SGHRS and CDR2 YFSETQ.